These T cell receptor beta chains were read from a single sample in a study of blood T cell repertoires in COVID-19. Sequencing was performed with immunoSEQ multiplex PCR; in TCRdb, only in-frame clones are kept and a portion is missing. In the table there are more than 200,000 clones, under 90% of which are singletons. Sequenced material: peripheral blood. These receptors were collected from a man aged 55 to 70 with acute or convalescent COVID-19. Each CDR3 is given with its conserved first and last residue. Clone size, where shown, is once, few, many, or a class for clones that have expanded.

j_gene: TRBJ2-2; abundance: few; v_gene: TRBV19; CDR3aa: CASSTQPGATGELFF
j_gene: TRBJ2-7; abundance: -; v_gene: TRBV19; CDR3aa: CASSNSDRGWEQYF
j_gene: TRBJ1-6; abundance: -; v_gene: TRBV27; CDR3aa: CASSLTGQGKSDNSPLHF
j_gene: TRBJ1-5; abundance: -; v_gene: TRBV7-2; CDR3aa: CASSFDSSNQPQHF
j_gene: TRBJ2-2; abundance: -; v_gene: TRBV28; CDR3aa: CASSTSGNTGELFF
j_gene: TRBJ2-7; abundance: once; v_gene: TRBV7-2; CDR3aa: CASSSRGAGGEQYF
j_gene: TRBJ1-4; abundance: -; v_gene: TRBV6-5; CDR3aa: CASNRGSNEKLFF
j_gene: TRBJ1-5; abundance: once; v_gene: TRBV5-1; CDR3aa: CARAAGGHQPQHF
j_gene: TRBJ2-7; abundance: few; v_gene: TRBV3-1/TRBV3-2; CDR3aa: CASTPGLAEGEQYF
j_gene: TRBJ1-1; abundance: -; v_gene: TRBV6-2/TRBV6-3; CDR3aa: CASSYLGRGLKAEAFF
j_gene: TRBJ2-7; abundance: once; v_gene: TRBV6-5; CDR3aa: CASSYPDRGRDEQYF
j_gene: TRBJ2-1; abundance: few; v_gene: TRBV6-2/TRBV6-3; CDR3aa: CASSTRLVRSYNEQFF
j_gene: TRBJ2-7; abundance: -; v_gene: TRBV5-4; CDR3aa: CASSILQGTYEQYF
j_gene: TRBJ2-1; abundance: -; v_gene: TRBV27; CDR3aa: CASGSMPYNEQFF
j_gene: TRBJ2-7; abundance: once; v_gene: TRBV7-2; CDR3aa: CASSLVLLHEQYF
j_gene: TRBJ2-5; abundance: -; v_gene: TRBV27; CDR3aa: CASSLSSDRVKTQYF
j_gene: TRBJ2-3; abundance: once; v_gene: TRBV11-3; CDR3aa: CTSSLGGQGPSTDTQYF
j_gene: TRBJ1-1; abundance: -; v_gene: TRBV4-1; CDR3aa: CASSQDPGAPPRNTEAFF
j_gene: TRBJ2-7; abundance: -; v_gene: TRBV7-3; CDR3aa: CASSSRLAGAHEQYF
j_gene: TRBJ2-7; abundance: -; v_gene: TRBV7-2; CDR3aa: CASSLGPGQGPYRCYEQYF
j_gene: TRBJ2-2; abundance: -; v_gene: TRBV5-4; CDR3aa: CASSLVTGGGELFF
j_gene: TRBJ1-1; abundance: few; v_gene: TRBV19; CDR3aa: CAAKGQGGTEAFF
j_gene: TRBJ2-3; abundance: -; v_gene: TRBV5-1; CDR3aa: CASSLEGTGWADTQYF
j_gene: TRBJ1-6; abundance: -; v_gene: TRBV5-1; CDR3aa: CASSPRLTGWNSPLHF
j_gene: TRBJ1-2; abundance: -; v_gene: TRBV19; CDR3aa: CASKWSRDRDLTF
j_gene: TRBJ2-7; abundance: -; v_gene: TRBV2; CDR3aa: CASEETYEQYF
j_gene: TRBJ2-3; abundance: -; v_gene: TRBV19; CDR3aa: CASSIAEPDTQYF
j_gene: TRBJ2-7; abundance: -; v_gene: TRBV11-2; CDR3aa: CASSFDRGYEQYF
j_gene: TRBJ2-1; abundance: -; v_gene: TRBV12-5; CDR3aa: CASGLTSGGYNEQFF
j_gene: TRBJ2-7; abundance: -; v_gene: TRBV4-1; CDR3aa: CASSQGQDISYEQYF
j_gene: TRBJ1-1; abundance: -; v_gene: TRBV15; CDR3aa: CATSRGRQGAREAFF
j_gene: TRBJ1-6; abundance: -; v_gene: TRBV4-1; CDR3aa: CASSPRAGGNSPLHF
j_gene: TRBJ2-1; abundance: -; v_gene: TRBV5-1; CDR3aa: CASRGQGSTNEQFF
j_gene: TRBJ2-7; abundance: -; v_gene: TRBV29-1; CDR3aa: CSARIPRDSFYEQYF
j_gene: TRBJ2-2; abundance: few; v_gene: TRBV11-2; CDR3aa: CASSLDRVGAGELFF
j_gene: TRBJ1-5; abundance: -; v_gene: TRBV19; CDR3aa: CASSIAGGRNQPQHF
j_gene: TRBJ2-7; abundance: -; v_gene: TRBV7-9; CDR3aa: CASSLMDGKSYEQYF
j_gene: TRBJ2-3; abundance: -; v_gene: TRBV4-1; CDR3aa: CASSQVWGGDTQYF
j_gene: TRBJ2-1; abundance: -; v_gene: TRBV27; CDR3aa: CASSLRPGLAVLNEQFF
j_gene: TRBJ2-7; abundance: -; v_gene: TRBV15; CDR3aa: CATSRVREGSYEQYF
j_gene: TRBJ1-6; abundance: -; v_gene: TRBV6-2/TRBV6-3; CDR3aa: CASSYSKVRDRVRGPLHF
j_gene: TRBJ2-5; abundance: -; v_gene: TRBV5-4; CDR3aa: CASSPDPAEETQYF
j_gene: TRBJ1-2; abundance: -; v_gene: TRBV28; CDR3aa: CASSLWEGGQGGNYGYTF
j_gene: TRBJ2-7; abundance: -; v_gene: TRBV14; CDR3aa: CASSQDRGQTYEQYF
j_gene: TRBJ1-3; abundance: -; v_gene: TRBV3-1/TRBV3-2; CDR3aa: CASSRQGGTNTIYF
j_gene: TRBJ2-5; abundance: -; v_gene: TRBV7-3; CDR3aa: CASSLWAGSEETQYF
j_gene: TRBJ2-7; abundance: -; v_gene: TRBV6-5; CDR3aa: CASSNRDRSPHPYF
j_gene: TRBJ2-7; abundance: few; v_gene: TRBV5-1; CDR3aa: CASSHNRVYEQYF
j_gene: TRBJ2-7; abundance: -; v_gene: TRBV5-1; CDR3aa: CASSLDWENEQYF
j_gene: TRBJ2-7; abundance: -; v_gene: TRBV4-1; CDR3aa: CASSRVGLVFYEQYF
j_gene: TRBJ1-5; abundance: -; v_gene: TRBV9; CDR3aa: CASSATFSNQPQHF
j_gene: TRBJ2-1; abundance: -; v_gene: TRBV9; CDR3aa: CASSAARGSQHNEQFF
j_gene: TRBJ2-1; abundance: -; v_gene: TRBV7-6; CDR3aa: CASSLEGLADYNEQFF
j_gene: TRBJ2-4; abundance: -; v_gene: TRBV6-1; CDR3aa: CASSESPSGGFKNIQYF
j_gene: TRBJ2-2; abundance: -; v_gene: TRBV14; CDR3aa: CATSGLAGADTGELFF
j_gene: TRBJ2-3; abundance: -; v_gene: TRBV18; CDR3aa: CASSPTRGGNTQYF
j_gene: TRBJ2-3; abundance: -; v_gene: TRBV28; CDR3aa: CASSFRDRGVFSVADTQYF
j_gene: TRBJ1-2; abundance: -; v_gene: TRBV6-5; CDR3aa: CASSYSRTGGSYGYTF